This is a list of T cell receptor beta chains from one sample in a study of blood T cells in healthy people across ages. TCRdb re-called the 5' RACE reads with MiXCR, one entry per CDR3 protein. This table has more than 1,400,000 distinct CDR3 sequences, 42% appearing once. Source material: blood. The receptors were sampled from a woman aged 18-29 years in good health. CDR3s include the opening cysteine and the closing phenylalanine or tryptophan. D genes are given only for firm matches. Clone size is not always given. Where it is, it says once, few, many or a class for expanded clones.

J gene: TRBJ2-1; V gene: TRBV9; clone size: few; D gene: TRBD2; CDR3 DNA: TGTGCCAGCAGCGTAGTAGCGGGGGGGCCCAGGTCCTACAATGAGCAGTTCTTC; CDR3 protein: CASSVVAGGPRSYNEQFF
J gene: TRBJ2-5; V gene: TRBV20-1; clone size: -; D gene: TRBD2; CDR3 DNA: TGCAGTGTTCTTAGCGGGGGGGCTTCGGAGACCCAGTACTTC; CDR3 protein: CSVLSGGASETQYF
J gene: TRBJ2-5; V gene: TRBV7-3; clone size: few; D gene: -; CDR3 DNA: TGTGCCAGCAGCTTGGGGAAGCTAGAGACCCAGTACTTC; CDR3 protein: CASSLGKLETQYF
J gene: TRBJ1-5; V gene: TRBV27; clone size: few; D gene: TRBD1; CDR3 DNA: TGTGCCAGCAGTGGGGACAGGGACCAGCCCCAGCATTTT; CDR3 protein: CASSGDRDQPQHF
J gene: TRBJ1-5; V gene: TRBV6-5; clone size: -; D gene: TRBD1; CDR3 DNA: TGTGCCAGCAGTTATCCCCCTAGGGGACAGGGGAAAAATCAGCCCCAGCATTTT; CDR3 protein: CASSYPPRGQGKNQPQHF
J gene: TRBJ1-2; V gene: TRBV29-1; clone size: -; D gene: TRBD1; CDR3 DNA: TGCAGCGCGATACGCGCAGGGGGGGGAAACTATGGCTACACCTTC; CDR3 protein: CSAIRAGGGNYGYTF
J gene: TRBJ2-2; V gene: TRBV20-1; clone size: -; D gene: -; CDR3 DNA: TGCAGTGCTAGAGGGTCAGGGGGGAGCACCGGGGAGCTGTTTTTT; CDR3 protein: CSARGSGGSTGELFF
J gene: TRBJ1-2; V gene: TRBV4-1; clone size: -; D gene: -; CDR3 DNA: TGCGCCAGCAGCCCTTACTTGGGGGCGTCTAACTATGGCTACACCTTC; CDR3 protein: CASSPYLGASNYGYTF
J gene: TRBJ2-5; V gene: TRBV7-9; clone size: -; D gene: TRBD2; CDR3 DNA: TGTGCCAGCAGCTTAGGAAGGAGCGGGGAACCTTGGGAGACCCAGTACTTC; CDR3 protein: CASSLGRSGEPWETQYF
J gene: TRBJ2-3; V gene: TRBV7-9; clone size: -; D gene: -; CDR3 DNA: TGTGCCAGCAGCTTTGACGTACAGGATACGCAGTATTTT; CDR3 protein: CASSFDVQDTQYF
J gene: TRBJ2-2; V gene: TRBV10-3; clone size: -; D gene: TRBD2; CDR3 DNA: TGTGCCACCAGGACTAGCGGGAACACCGGGGAGCTGTTTTTT; CDR3 protein: CATRTSGNTGELFF
J gene: TRBJ2-3; V gene: TRBV2; clone size: few; D gene: TRBD2; CDR3 DNA: TGTGCCAGAAGGACTAGCGGGGCCAGGGCAGATACGCAGTATTTT; CDR3 protein: CARRTSGARADTQYF
J gene: TRBJ1-5; V gene: TRBV18; clone size: -; D gene: TRBD1; CDR3 DNA: TGTGCCAGCTCACTGAAGACAGGGACGTTGGATCAGCCCCAGCATTTT; CDR3 protein: CASSLKTGTLDQPQHF
J gene: TRBJ1-2; V gene: TRBV10-3; clone size: -; D gene: TRBD1; CDR3 DNA: TGTGCCATCAGTGAGCCCCGACAGGGGGCATTGTATGGCTACACCTTC; CDR3 protein: CAISEPRQGALYGYTF
J gene: TRBJ1-1; V gene: TRBV20-1; clone size: -; D gene: TRBD1; CDR3 DNA: TGCAGTGCCCCGGACAGGGCCAATGAAGCTTTCTTT; CDR3 protein: CSAPDRANEAFF
J gene: TRBJ2-7; V gene: TRBV12-3/TRBV12-4; clone size: few; D gene: TRBD1; CDR3 DNA: TGTGCCAGCAGTTTCACAGGGGAAGGGACCTACGAGCAGTACTTC; CDR3 protein: CASSFTGEGTYEQYF
J gene: TRBJ2-7; V gene: TRBV28; clone size: -; D gene: TRBD2; CDR3 DNA: TGTGCCAGCAGTTCACCGGGGGGGCAGGAGTACGAGCAGTACTTC; CDR3 protein: CASSSPGGQEYEQYF
J gene: TRBJ2-7; V gene: TRBV4-1; clone size: -; D gene: TRBD2; CDR3 DNA: TGCGCCAGCAGCCAAGCTGGGACTAGCGGGGGGGAGCAGTACTTC; CDR3 protein: CASSQAGTSGGEQYF
J gene: TRBJ1-4; V gene: TRBV6-5; clone size: -; D gene: TRBD1; CDR3 DNA: TGTGCCAGCAGTTACGGTATTTGGGCAGGGGGTGAAAAACTGTTTTTT; CDR3 protein: CASSYGIWAGGEKLFF
J gene: TRBJ1-1; V gene: TRBV11-2; clone size: -; D gene: -; CDR3 DNA: TGTGCCAGCAGCTTATTACAGGGAGACACTGAAGCTTTCTTT; CDR3 protein: CASSLLQGDTEAFF
J gene: TRBJ1-2; V gene: TRBV6-1; clone size: once; D gene: -; CDR3 DNA: TGTGCCAGCAGCGACTATGTGGCAGATAGCTATGGCTACACCTTC; CDR3 protein: CASSDYVADSYGYTF
J gene: TRBJ1-2; V gene: TRBV20-1; clone size: -; D gene: TRBD1; CDR3 DNA: TGCAGTGCCAATCAAATAGACAGGGACTATGGCTACACCTTC; CDR3 protein: CSANQIDRDYGYTF
J gene: TRBJ1-1; V gene: TRBV20-1; clone size: -; D gene: -; CDR3 DNA: TGCAGTGCTAGGGGGGGGGATAACACTGAAGCTTTCTTT; CDR3 protein: CSARGGDNTEAFF
J gene: TRBJ1-5; V gene: TRBV12-3/TRBV12-4; clone size: few; D gene: TRBD1; CDR3 DNA: TGTGCCAGTAACAGGGGCCCTAATAGCAATCAGCCCCAGCATTTT; CDR3 protein: CASNRGPNSNQPQHF
J gene: TRBJ2-6; V gene: TRBV7-3; clone size: few; D gene: TRBD1; CDR3 DNA: TGTGCCAGCAGCTTCGAAGGACAGGCTGGGGCCAACGTCCTGACTTTC; CDR3 protein: CASSFEGQAGANVLTF
J gene: TRBJ2-7; V gene: TRBV18; clone size: -; D gene: -; CDR3 DNA: TGTGCCAGCTCACCACAGACCGCGGATGAGCAGTACTTC; CDR3 protein: CASSPQTADEQYF
J gene: TRBJ2-5; V gene: TRBV12-5; clone size: many; D gene: TRBD2; CDR3 DNA: TGTGCTAGTGCCCTCAAAGGAGGGAGGGGTGAGACCCAGTACTTC; CDR3 protein: CASALKGGRGETQYF
J gene: TRBJ2-1; V gene: TRBV6-5; clone size: few; D gene: TRBD2; CDR3 DNA: TGTGCCAGCAGTTACGCTGTGGGGACTAGAAAGGATGAGCAGTTCTTC; CDR3 protein: CASSYAVGTRKDEQFF
J gene: TRBJ2-5; V gene: TRBV7-9; clone size: -; D gene: TRBD1; CDR3 DNA: TGTGCCAGCAGATTCGCACCGGGACAGGGAAAGGAGACCCAGTACTTC; CDR3 protein: CASRFAPGQGKETQYF
J gene: TRBJ2-3; V gene: TRBV3-1; clone size: -; D gene: -; CDR3 DNA: TGTGCCAGCAGCCAAGATTTAGGGGCTAGCACAGATACGCAGTATTTT; CDR3 protein: CASSQDLGASTDTQYF
J gene: TRBJ2-1; V gene: TRBV24-1; clone size: -; D gene: TRBD2; CDR3 DNA: TGTGCCACCAGTGATTTGCAGCAGCGGGGGGCGTCCAATGAGCAGTTCTTC; CDR3 protein: CATSDLQQRGASNEQFF
J gene: TRBJ2-1; V gene: TRBV2; clone size: -; D gene: -; CDR3 DNA: TGTGCCAGCAGACGACTAGGCCGCGGAGAGCAGTTCTTC; CDR3 protein: CASRRLGRGEQFF
J gene: TRBJ2-7; V gene: TRBV24-1; clone size: -; D gene: -; CDR3 DNA: TGTGCCACCCAGAGTTTGGGGGGCGGCGAGCAGTACTTC; CDR3 protein: CATQSLGGGEQYF